The 22 T cell receptor beta chains in this list originate from one sample, sequenced in a study of blood T cell repertoires in COVID-19. Profiled with immunoSEQ multiplex PCR; TCRdb holds only in-frame clones, not every one. Of roughly 190,000 clones in the sample, around nine tenths were seen once. Specimen: peripheral blood. These receptors all come from a man aged 30 to 45 with acute or convalescent COVID-19.

The chain joins TRBV5-1 to TRBJ1-1, with 8 bases that match TRBD1. This CDR3 is built from 17 residues. Germline values: CDR1 SGHRS, CDR2 YFSETQ. V trimming: 1 base; J trimming: 0 bases; junction bases outside the gene matches: 8. CDR3 residues: CASSLRAGGLVNTEAFF. CDR3 nucleotide sequence: TGCGCCAGCAGCTTGAGGGCAGGGGGCTTAGTGAACACTGAAGCTTTCTTT.

The CDR3 here is CASSSVQGADYGYTF. In DNA, the CDR3 is TGTGCCAGCAGCTCCGTACAGGGGGCGGACTATGGCTACACCTTC. The rearrangement uses TRBV11-2 and TRBJ1-2, with 9 nucleotides matching TRBD1. This CDR3 is built from 15 residues. The J segment lost 3 bases and the V segment lost 4 bases, leaving 6 bases of the junction unmatched. From germline, CDR1 is SGHAT and CDR2 FQNNGV.

V gene TRBV9 combines with J gene TRBJ1-2, with 8 bases matching TRBD1. Germline V gene data show CDR1 as SGDLS and CDR2 as YYNGEE. J lost 8 bases, V lost 0 bases, and 12 bases had no gene match. This CDR3 region has 16 residues. The CDR3 DNA reads as TGTGCCAGCAGCGTAGATTTGGGGACAGGCCAGGGGGGCTACACCTTC. Its translation: CASSVDLGTGQGGYTF.

The chain carries TRBV7-9 and TRBJ2-3; TRBD2 might be the D (6 bases). The CDR3 has 17 amino acids. Trimming shortened V by 1 base and J by 5 bases, and 19 bases separated the two germline ends. CDR1 SEHNR and CDR2 FQNEAQ come from the germline V gene (reference sequence). The CDR3 sequence is CASSLGRGAKQGDTQYF. CDR3 DNA: TGTGCCAGCAGCTTAGGGAGGGGCGCGAAACAAGGAGATACGCAGTATTTT.

The chain recombines TRBV7-2 with TRBJ2-7; 9 bases align to TRBD1. This CDR3 region has 14 residues. Germline loops: CDR1 SGHTA, CDR2 FQGNSA. Trimming at V came to 7 bases and at J to 4 bases, leaving 8 bases not matched to a gene. As DNA, the CDR3 is TGTGCCAGCACTGTGGGACAGGGCCGATACGAGCAGTACTTC. Its translation: CASTVGQGRYEQYF.

The rearrangement links TRBV21-1 to TRBJ2-1; TRBD2, the D gene given by the table, was not confirmed from the DNA. TRBV21-1 is a known pseudogene. This CDR3 has 16 amino acids. The CDR3 DNA is TGTGCCAGCAGTTTCCCGGGACTAGCGGGGGACAATGAGCAGTTCTTC. Protein sequence: CASSFPGLAGDNEQFF.

CDR3 in DNA: TGCGCCAGCAGCTTGGCCGGGTTTAGGACTGAAGCTTTCTTT. Encoded protein: CASSLAGFRTEAFF. V gene TRBV5-1 combines with J gene TRBJ1-1; the D is unclear. Germline V gives CDR1 SGHRS, CDR2 YFSETQ. The V gene lost 0 bases and the J gene lost 5 bases, with 11 bases spanning the gap. The length of the CDR3 is 14 residues.

J is TRBJ1-4 and V is TRBV27, with D possibly matching TRBD1 (5 bases). The germline V gene encodes CDR1 MNHEY and CDR2 SMNVEV (reference sequence). Trimming removed 6 bases from V and 10 bases from J, with 18 bases in between. The CDR3 spans 14 residues. The CDR3 sequence is CASRARQPLGKLFF. For the CDR3, the DNA is TGTGCCAGCAGGGCAAGACAGCCTTTGGGAAAACTGTTTTTT. The variable domain in full, with the rest retrieved from reference TRBV27 and TRBJ1-4, is EAQVTQNPRYLITVTGKKLTVTCSQNMNHEYMSWYRQDPGLGLRQIYYSMNVEVTDKGDVPEGYKVSRKEKRNFPLILESPSPNQTSLYFCASRARQPLGKLFFGSGTQLSVL.

The chain has TRBV28 and TRBJ2-7, with D perhaps TRBD1 (6 bases). The V end lost 8 bases, the J end lost 5 bases, and 13 bases lay between the germline ends. This CDR3 is built from 12 residues. Per the germline V gene, CDR1 is MDHEN and CDR2 is SYDVKM. CDR3 in amino acids: CASQRAGDEQYF. The CDR3, as DNA: TGTGCCAGCCAGAGGGCAGGGGACGAGCAGTACTTC.

V is TRBV5-1 and J is TRBJ2-4; D is unclear. The germline V and J ends were trimmed by 0 bases and 9 bases, with 10 bases remaining between them. The CDR3 is made up of 13 amino acids. Per the germline V gene, CDR1 is SGHRS and CDR2 is YFSETQ. The CDR3 is CASSLVVSTIQYF. For the CDR3, the DNA is TGCGCCAGCAGCTTGGTAGTCTCCACCATTCAGTACTTC.

Only one count was recorded for this clone. V is TRBV27 and J is TRBJ2-7; 10 bases match TRBD2. The CDR3 is 16 residues long. V was clipped by 0 bases and J by 0 bases; unmatched bases: 2. From germline, CDR1 is MNHEY and CDR2 SMNVEV (reference sequence). The CDR3 region is CASSLSGLAFSYEQYF. CDR3 in DNA: TGTGCCAGCAGTTTATCGGGACTAGCGTTCTCCTACGAGCAGTACTTC.

This chain uses TRBV6-4 with TRBJ2-3; 7 bases line up with TRBD2. The CDR3 runs 16 residues. V was pared by 5 bases and J by 4 bases, with 12 bases of the junction left unmatched. The germline V gene has CDR1 MRHNA and CDR2 SNTAGT. The CDR3 loop reads CASSSYAGDRADTQYF. CDR3 in DNA: TGTGCCAGCAGTTCCTATGCGGGAGATCGGGCAGATACGCAGTATTTT.

Turning to this clone: One end of the junction is discordant with germline, which a read error may explain. The chain employs TRBV6-5 and TRBJ1-6, with D tentatively TRBD1 (5 bases). Germline V gene data show CDR1 as MNHEY and CDR2 as SVGAGI. This CDR3 contains 15 residues. The chain's CDR3 is CASSYGDSNNSPLHF. The CDR3 nucleotides read TGTGCCAGCAGTTACGGGGACTCCAATAATTCACCCCTCCACTTT.

The J gene is TRBJ2-2, the V gene TRBV14; the D gene is possibly TRBD2 (5 bases). Between the trimmed V and J ends, which lost 4 bases and 6 bases, there was a span of 12 bases. This CDR3 has 14 amino acids. Germline V lookup: CDR1 SGHDN, CDR2 FVKESK. CDR3: CASSPLFGAGELFF. Here the CDR3 DNA reads TGTGCCAGCAGCCCATTGTTCGGGGCCGGGGAGCTGTTTTTT.

The rearrangement uses TRBV5-4 and TRBJ2-1; 13 bases line up with TRBD2. Germline CDR1 and CDR2: SGHNT and YYREEE (reference sequence). The V gene end was trimmed by 4 bases and the J gene end by 8 bases; junction bases not matched to a gene: 6. This CDR3 contains 15 residues. The CDR3 nucleotides are TGTGCCAGCAGCGGCGGGACTAGCGGGATCGATGAGCAGTTCTTC. Protein: CASSGGTSGIDEQFF.

The chain combines TRBV5-5 with TRBJ1-4; D is possibly TRBD1 (6 bases). CDR1 and CDR2 (germline): SGHKS, YYEKEE (reference sequence). The V end lost 2 bases, the J end lost 7 bases, and 12 bases lay between the germline ends. There are 14 residues in the CDR3. The CDR3 here is CASSFRDKSEKLFF. Here the CDR3 DNA reads TGTGCCAGCAGCTTCCGGGACAAGAGTGAAAAACTGTTTTTT.

The chain combines TRBV6-1 with TRBJ1-1; no clear D. The V end lost 4 bases, the J end lost 1 base, and 16 bases lay between the germline ends. The length of the CDR3 is 16 residues. Germline-derived CDR1 and CDR2 are MNHNS and SASEGT. The CDR3 DNA follows: TGTGCCAGCAGTGCGGTCCTGGGCGTCCGGAACACTGAAGCTTTCTTT. It encodes CASSAVLGVRNTEAFF.

The genes are TRBV4-1 and TRBJ1-6; D remains ambiguous. V lost 4 bases and J 10 bases, leaving 14 bases between the germline ends. CDR3 length: 14 residues. Germline V gene data show CDR1 as MGHRA and CDR2 as YSYEKL. DNA for the CDR3: TGCGCCAGCAGCCGGCCCTTGGCATTCTCACCCCTCCACTTT. This translates into CASSRPLAFSPLHF.

The genes are TRBV7-2 and TRBJ1-2; the match to TRBD1 covers 11 bases. Germline CDR1 and CDR2: SGHTA and FQGNSA. This CDR3 has 14 residues. With V trimmed by 5 bases and J by 6 bases, 5 bases remained unmatched. The CDR3 protein is CASSPRTGGDGYTF. In DNA, the CDR3 is TGTGCCAGCAGCCCAAGGACAGGGGGCGATGGCTACACCTTC.

This chain joins TRBV6-1 and TRBJ1-5; D possibly corresponds to TRBD1 (5 bases). V lost 4 bases and J 0 bases, leaving 13 bases between the germline ends. CDR3 length: 16 residues. The germline V gene has CDR1 MNHNS and CDR2 SASEGT. The CDR3, as DNA: TGTGCCAGCAGTGCCTGGACAATCTATAGCAATCAGCCCCAGCATTTT. Residues: CASSAWTIYSNQPQHF.

Only a few counts were recorded for this clone. V is TRBV5-1 and J is TRBJ2-1, with 8 bases aligning to TRBD1. Germline V lookup: CDR1 SGHRS, CDR2 YFSETQ. The CDR3 has 17 residues. V was pared by 0 bases and J by 9 bases, with 14 bases of the junction left unmatched. The CDR3 here is CASSLVPQGASVGEQFF. The CDR3 nucleotides read TGCGCCAGCAGCTTGGTTCCCCAGGGGGCTTCGGTGGGTGAGCAGTTCTTC.

The chain joins TRBV19 to TRBJ2-4; tentative D call: TRBD1 (6 bases). The germline CDR1 and CDR2 sequences are LNHDA and SQIVND (reference sequence). The germline V and J ends were trimmed by 6 bases and 5 bases, with 17 bases remaining between them. This CDR3 spans 15 amino acids. The CDR3 loop is CASSIIQGPENIQYF. The CDR3 DNA follows: TGTGCCAGTAGCATAATACAGGGTCCTGAAAACATTCAGTACTTC.